These T cell receptor beta chains were read from a single sample in a study of PD-L1 blockade in urothelial cancer. Assay: immunoSEQ multiplex PCR; the TCRdb copy retains only in-frame clones and omits some. The repertoire holds roughly 120,000 clones, with around 93% as singletons. The source material was PBMCs, sampled around atezolizumab (anti-PD-L1) treatment. The receptor set was obtained from a man aged 60 to 75 with urothelial cancer. Both conserved end residues are part of each CDR3. D genes are given only for firm matches. Clone size is given for some rows only: seen once, a few or many times, or a class if the clone is expanded.

d_call | j_call | clone_size | v_call | cdr3_aa | cdr3_nt
TRBD1 | TRBJ2-5 | once | TRBV30 | CAWSGDSWVRETQYF | TGTGCCTGGAGTGGGGACAGTTGGGTTCGGGAGACCCAGTACTTC
TRBD1 | TRBJ2-5 | . | TRBV5-1 | CASSFGQGAETQYF | TGCGCCAGCAGCTTCGGACAGGGGGCCGAGACCCAGTACTTC
. | TRBJ1-6 | . | TRBV27 | CASGSSYNSPLHF | TGTGCCAGCGGCAGCTCCTATAATTCACCCCTCCACTTT
TRBD2 | TRBJ2-1 | . | TRBV7-9 | CASSFRLAGDNEQFF | TGTGCCAGCAGCTTCAGACTAGCGGGCGACAATGAGCAGTTCTTC
TRBD2 | TRBJ2-1 | . | TRBV5-8 | CASRNPTSVHEQFF | TGTGCCAGCAGAAACCCCACTAGCGTCCATGAGCAGTTCTTC
TRBD1 | TRBJ1-2 | . | TRBV5-1 | CASSFDREGGYTF | TGCGCCAGCAGCTTCGACAGGGAAGGCGGCTACACCTTC
. | TRBJ2-7 | few | TRBV7-9 | CASSLVWSYEQYF | TGTGCCAGCAGCTTAGTTTGGAGTTACGAGCAGTACTTC
TRBD1 | TRBJ1-4 | . | TRBV5-1 | CASSGTGATNEKLFF | TGCGCCAGCAGCGGAACAGGGGCAACTAATGAAAAACTGTTTTTT
. | TRBJ1-1 | . | TRBV9 | CASSVANGGTAFF | TGTGCCAGCAGCGTAGCGAATGGGGGGACAGCTTTCTTT
TRBD1 | TRBJ1-5 | . | TRBV18 | CASSGQGTGQPQHF | TGTGCCAGCTCGGGACAGGGTACGGGTCAGCCCCAGCATTTT
TRBD1 | TRBJ1-2 | . | TRBV5-1 | CASSRQGTGAVNYGYTF | TGCGCCAGCAGCAGACAGGGTACAGGAGCAGTTAACTATGGCTACACCTTC
TRBD1 | TRBJ2-2 | once | TRBV6-1 | CASSATGGGSGELFF | TGTGCCAGCAGTGCGACAGGGGGAGGATCCGGGGAGCTGTTTTTT
TRBD1 | TRBJ2-7 | . | TRBV23-1 | CARKTGTGFHEQYF | TGCGCCAGGAAAACCGGGACAGGGTTCCACGAGCAGTACTTC
. | TRBJ1-3 | . | TRBV9 | CASSPRTDISGNTIYF | TGTGCCAGCAGCCCCCGTACGGACATCTCTGGAAACACCATATATTTT
. | TRBJ2-5 | . | TRBV21-1 | CASSKGHRGRVKETQYF | TGTGCCAGCAGCAAAGGACACAGGGGGCGCGTTAAAGAGACCCAGTACTTC
. | TRBJ2-7 | . | TRBV29-1 | CSTMTGTYEQYF | TGCAGCACAATGACAGGAACCTACGAGCAGTACTTC
. | TRBJ1-3 | . | TRBV2 | CASRFAQISGNTIYF | TGTGCCAGCAGGTTTGCACAGATCTCTGGAAACACCATATATTTT
. | TRBJ2-3 | . | TRBV11-2 | CASSLGAAGVQYF | TGTGCCAGCAGCTTAGGAGCGGCGGGCGTGCAGTATTTT
. | TRBJ2-4 | . | TRBV2 | CASSEGASLAKNIQYF | TGTGCCAGCAGTGAGGGGGCAAGTCTAGCCAAAAACATTCAGTACTTC
. | TRBJ2-1 | . | TRBV9 | CASSPRGNSYNEQFF | TGTGCCAGCAGTCCTCGGGGGAATTCCTACAATGAGCAGTTCTTC
. | TRBJ1-2 | once | TRBV5-4 | CASSFRRTPNYGYTF | TGTGCCAGCAGTTTTCGACGGACTCCTAACTATGGCTACACCTTC
. | TRBJ2-3 | once | TRBV2 | CASSEVGGDTQYF | TGTGCCAGCAGTGAAGTCGGGGGAGATACGCAGTATTTT
TRBD2 | TRBJ2-5 | . | TRBV6-5 | CASSYGTSGVGTQYF | TGTGCCAGCAGTTACGGGACTAGCGGGGTCGGGACCCAGTACTTC
. | TRBJ2-7 | . | TRBV4-3 | CASSQEIHSTYEQYF | TGCGCCAGCAGCCAAGAAATCCACAGCACCTACGAGCAGTACTTC
TRBD1 | TRBJ2-2 | . | TRBV10-3 | CATSGGRTGELFF | TGTGCCACATCAGGGGGTAGAACCGGGGAGCTGTTTTTT
TRBD2 | TRBJ2-1 | . | TRBV18 | CASSPIRGGTYNEQFF | TGTGCCAGCTCACCTATCCGGGGGGGCACCTACAATGAGCAGTTCTTC
TRBD1 | TRBJ2-2 | . | TRBV19 | CASSTLTGSGELFF | TGTGCCAGTAGTACCCTGACAGGGTCCGGGGAGCTGTTTTTT
. | TRBJ1-2 | . | TRBV25-1 | CASSAAGTVNYGYTF | TGTGCCAGCAGTGCCGCCGGGACTGTTAACTATGGCTACACCTTC
. | TRBJ2-7 | . | TRBV27 | CASSGGLAPYF | TGTGCCAGCAGTGGTGGGCTAGCCCCGTACTTC
TRBD2 | TRBJ2-7 | . | TRBV7-2 | CASSPRTSGVLEQYF | TGTGCCAGCAGCCCTAGGACTAGCGGGGTTCTCGAGCAGTACTTC
TRBD2 | TRBJ2-5 | . | TRBV7-8 | CASSLDWKGGAQYF | TGTGCCAGCAGCTTAGACTGGAAGGGAGGGGCCCAGTACTTC
TRBD2 | TRBJ2-7 | . | TRBV6-1 | CASSEITSGGRNQQYF | TGTGCCAGCAGTGAAATAACTAGCGGGGGGAGGAATCAGCAGTACTTC
TRBD1 | TRBJ2-1 | . | TRBV7-9 | CASSRDRGLDEQFF | TGTGCCAGCAGCCGGGACAGGGGGCTCGATGAGCAGTTCTTC
. | TRBJ1-1 | once | TRBV6-1 | CASILRRGGTEAFF | TGTGCCAGCATCCTCCGGAGGGGTGGCACTGAAGCTTTCTTT
. | TRBJ1-1 | . | TRBV5-6 | CASSLQGEAFF | TGTGCCAGCAGTTTACAGGGTGAAGCTTTCTTT
. | TRBJ2-4 | . | TRBV5-1 | CASSLEGNIQYF | TGCGCCAGCAGCTTGGAGGGGAACATTCAGTACTTC
. | TRBJ2-3 | . | TRBV6-5 | CASCISNAQDTQYF | TGTGCCAGCTGCATTAGCAATGCACAAGATACGCAGTATTTT
TRBD2 | TRBJ2-2 | . | TRBV5-8 | CASSFRAGIAGELFF | TGTGCCAGCAGCTTCCGAGCGGGGATAGCCGGGGAGCTGTTTTTT
. | TRBJ1-1 | few | TRBV7-2 | CASSLVPQGLLNTEAFF | TGTGCCAGCAGCTTAGTACCACAGGGATTACTGAACACTGAAGCTTTCTTT
. | TRBJ1-1 | . | TRBV27 | CASSMGGNTEAFF | TGTGCCAGCAGTATGGGGGGTAACACTGAAGCTTTCTTT
TRBD1 | TRBJ2-5 | . | TRBV18 | CASSPPGQGGRETQYF | TGTGCCAGCTCACCTCCGGGACAGGGGGGGCGAGAGACCCAGTACTTC
. | TRBJ2-7 | . | TRBV5-4 | CASSPRDTSYEQYF | TGTGCCAGCAGCCCCCGGGACACATCCTACGAGCAGTACTTC
TRBD1 | TRBJ2-1 | . | TRBV9 | CASSVTGQLNNEQFF | TGTGCCAGCAGCGTGACGGGACAGCTAAACAATGAGCAGTTCTTC
TRBD1 | TRBJ2-2 | once | TRBV15 | CATSRDRMNTGELFF | TGTGCCACCAGCAGGGACAGGATGAACACCGGGGAGCTGTTTTTT
TRBD1 | TRBJ1-2 | . | TRBV27 | CASSSRDRAPGYTF | TGTGCCAGCAGTTCCCGGGACAGGGCACCAGGCTACACCTTC
TRBD2 | TRBJ2-7 | . | TRBV5-6 | CASSLWGAGGPFEQYF | TGTGCCAGCAGCTTGTGGGGAGCGGGAGGGCCGTTCGAGCAGTACTTC
. | TRBJ2-7 | . | TRBV28 | CASRGGLEQYF | TGTGCCAGCAGAGGAGGGCTCGAGCAGTACTTC
. | TRBJ1-2 | . | TRBV30 | CAWTPLGRNYGYTF | TGTGCCTGGACCCCATTGGGGAGAAACTATGGCTACACCTTC
TRBD2 | TRBJ2-5 | . | TRBV7-6 | CASSPGRVLQETQYF | TGTGCCAGCAGCCCGGGGAGGGTGCTCCAAGAGACCCAGTACTTC
. | TRBJ1-1 | . | TRBV10-3 | CAISESGTRGEAFF | TGTGCCATCAGTGAGTCAGGAACCAGGGGTGAAGCTTTCTTT
TRBD2 | TRBJ2-7 | . | TRBV2 | CASSGTSGAYEQYF | TGTGCCAGCAGTGGGACTAGCGGGGCCTACGAGCAGTACTTC
TRBD1 | TRBJ1-5 | . | TRBV18 | CASSPRTGVNQPQHF | TGTGCCAGCTCACCACGAACAGGGGTCAATCAGCCCCAGCATTTT
TRBD1 | TRBJ2-1 | . | TRBV9 | CASSGPGQNNEQFF | TGTGCCAGCAGCGGACCGGGACAGAACAATGAGCAGTTCTTC
. | TRBJ2-7 | once | TRBV5-4 | CASSRAAGPSSYEQYF | TGTGCCAGCAGCCGAGCAGCGGGCCCAAGCTCCTACGAGCAGTACTTC